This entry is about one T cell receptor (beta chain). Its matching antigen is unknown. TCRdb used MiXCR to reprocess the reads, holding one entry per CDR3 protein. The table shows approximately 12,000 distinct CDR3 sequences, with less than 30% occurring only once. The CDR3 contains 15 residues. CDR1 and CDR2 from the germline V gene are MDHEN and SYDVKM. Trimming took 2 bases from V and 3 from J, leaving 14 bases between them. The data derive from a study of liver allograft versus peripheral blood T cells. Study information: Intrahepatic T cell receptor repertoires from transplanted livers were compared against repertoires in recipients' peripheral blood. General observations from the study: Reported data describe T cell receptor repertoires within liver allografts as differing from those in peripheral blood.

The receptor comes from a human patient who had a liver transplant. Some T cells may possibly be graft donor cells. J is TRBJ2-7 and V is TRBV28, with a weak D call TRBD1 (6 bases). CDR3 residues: CASSLGGLDSYEQYF. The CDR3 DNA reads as TGTGCCAGCAGTTTAGGGGGCCTCGACAGCTACGAGCAGTACTTC.